This TCR beta chain was sequenced during a study of cytomegalovirus exposure and HLA in healthy donors. Study as a whole: Counted in an early data release were tens of millions of unique TCRs from HLA-typed donors. Points from the study as a whole: HLA alleles showed associations with roughly 17,000 TCR beta sequences in a later analysis, at a 0.05 false discovery rate. Analysis was carried out at a later point, and it linked a missense DCLRE1C variant to TCR beta V- and J-gene trimming.

The PCR ran on 60 Vbeta and 13 Jbeta primers. Data came from immunoSEQ multiplex PCR; TCRdb stores just in-frame clones and leaves some out. The top ten hold roughly 0.3% of the sample, which has a few hundred thousand clones, 80% seen once. On this clone: Its specificity is unknown.

The ends lost 0 bases at V and 0 bases at J; junction bases unmatched: 2. CDR3 length: 15 amino acids. The germline V gene encodes CDR1 SGDLS and CDR2 YYNGEE. This TCR came from a girl under 10 years old in good health and CMV-seronegative. The rearrangement links TRBV9 to TRBJ2-7, with 8 nucleotides matching TRBD2. Sequenced input: PBMCs. CDR3 protein: CASSVAGGSSYEQYF. The CDR3, as DNA: TGTGCCAGCAGCGTAGCGGGAGGGAGCTCCTACGAGCAGTACTTC.